The 24 T cell receptor beta chains presented below share a single source sample, sequenced in a study of T cells in Graves' hyperthyroidism and ophthalmopathy. RNA transcripts were the template for amplifying TCR beta CDR3 regions. TCR CDR3 regions were first amplified by RT-PCR with HTBI primers. Via MiXCR, TCRdb re-called the multiplex PCR reads, giving one row per CDR3 protein. The sample lists about half a million distinct CDR3 sequences; approximately 24% were seen once. The sequencing input was blood. The receptors come from a woman in her 30s with Graves' ophthalmopathy.

This clonotype was seen more than once but under ten times. The chain has TRBV12-3 or TRBV12-4 and TRBJ2-5; 9 nucleotides align to TRBD2. The CDR3 extends over 15 amino acids. Trimming removed 2 bases from V and 5 bases from J; junction bases left unmatched: 6. CDR3 nucleotides: TGTGCCAGCAGTTTAACAGCGGGGGGTGCGGAGACCCAGTACTTC. Protein product: CASSLTAGGAETQYF.

The gene calls are TRBV20-1 and TRBJ1-5, with TRBD1 matching over 9 bases. The V and J ends lost 0 bases and 6 bases, in that order; junction bases with no gene match: 9. This CDR3 has 16 residues. Germline CDR1 DFQATT, CDR2 SNEGSKA (reference sequence). The CDR3 loop reads CSAREGGQGPSQPQHF. The CDR3 bases are TGCAGTGCTAGAGAGGGTGGACAGGGGCCCAGTCAGCCCCAGCATTTT.

This clonotype was counted many times. This chain connects TRBV7-8 to TRBJ2-5; D gene ambiguous. Trimming cost V 5 bases and J 1 base, with 11 bases left between them. There are 14 residues in the CDR3. Germline V gene lookup returns CDR1 SGHVS and CDR2 FQNEAQ. CDR3 residues: CASSPTASQETQYF. The DNA of the CDR3 is TGTGCCAGCAGCCCGACGGCATCCCAAGAGACCCAGTACTTC.

Note on this clonotype: The junction differs from germline at one of its ends, possibly a read error. The chain uses TRBV28 and TRBJ1-1; D not certain. The CDR3 is 12 residues long. The germline V gene has CDR1 MDHEN and CDR2 SYDVKM. CDR3 DNA: TGTGCCAGCACCCTAGGAAACACTGAAGCTTGCTTT. This codes for CASTLGNTEACF.

This clonotype occurred a few times. The chain links TRBV6-5 to TRBJ1-2; 8 nucleotides match TRBD1. The CDR3 is 14 residues long. V lost 0 bases to trimming and J lost 7 bases; unmatched junction nucleotides: 4. Germline CDR1 MNHEY, CDR2 SVGAGI. The CDR3 bases are TGTGCCAGCAGTTACTCCGGTCAGGGGGCTGGCTACACCTTC. Its translation: CASSYSGQGAGYTF.

This clonotype has a count of ten or more. The CDR3 DNA reads TGTGCCTGGAGTGTACCCCACGACGAGCAGTACTTC. Amino acids: CAWSVPHDEQYF. The chain carries TRBV30 and TRBJ2-7; D is uncertain. The germline CDR1 and CDR2 sequences are GTSNPN and SVGIG (reference sequence). The CDR3 is 12 residues long. V lost 0 bases and J lost 5, with 8 bases in between.

This clonotype was recorded many times. The rearrangement joins TRBV9 to TRBJ1-1; no clear D. The V end lost 4 bases, the J end lost 1 base, and 11 bases lay between the germline ends. CDR3 length: 14 residues. Germline-derived CDR1 and CDR2 are SGDLS and YYNGEE. The CDR3 coding sequence is TGTGCCAGCAGCCTATCCGACGGGAACACTGAAGCTTTCTTT. Translated: CASSLSDGNTEAFF.

The rearrangement uses TRBV2 and TRBJ2-7, with D perhaps matching TRBD1 or TRBD2 (5 bases each). The germline V gene encodes CDR1 SNHLY and CDR2 FYNNEI. The CDR3 consists of 21 residues. V lost 2 bases, J lost 7 bases, and 36 bases lay in between. CDR3 amino acids: CASSERGGPTLGGRPQREQYF. As DNA, the CDR3 is TGTGCCAGCAGTGAACGGGGCGGCCCTACGCTAGGTGGACGACCCCAAAGAGAGCAGTACTTC. Together with reference TRBV2 and TRBJ2-7, the CDR3 gives the full variable domain: EPEVTQTPSHQVTQMGQEVILRCVPISNHLYFYWYRQILGQKVEFLVSFYNNEISEKSEIFDDQFSVERPDGSNFTLKIRSTKLEDSAMYFCASSERGGPTLGGRPQREQYFGPGTRLTVT.

The sample holds a few counts of this clonotype. This sequence joins TRBV27 and TRBJ1-1; D might be TRBD1 (6 bases). Germline CDR1 MNHEY, CDR2 SMNVEV (reference sequence). Trimming took off 8 bases at V and 6 bases at J, with 16 bases between the two ends. The CDR3 sequence is 13 residues long. In nucleotides, the CDR3 is TGTGCCAGCCGCGGACAGCCGGGCGCTGAAGCTTTCTTT. It specifies CASRGQPGAEAFF.

On this clonotype itself: A much larger clone is a single base away; this may be a read error. This chain uses TRBV6-2 or TRBV6-3 with TRBJ2-7; D perhaps matches TRBD2 (6 bases). Looked up from germline, CDR1 is MNHEY and CDR2 is SVGEGT. The CDR3 consists of 13 residues. V was shortened by 4 bases and J by 2 bases, with 9 bases between the two germline ends. The CDR3 nucleotides read TGTGCCAGCAGTTGGGGACTTACCTACGAGCAGTACTTC. Protein: CASSWGLTYEQYF.

V usage is TRBV20-1 and J usage is TRBJ2-7, with 11 bases fitting TRBD2. CDR3 length: 18 residues. Germline trimming cut 1 base from V and 3 bases from J; bases unmatched to any gene: 14. Per the germline V gene, CDR1 is DFQATT and CDR2 is SNEGSKA (reference sequence). The CDR3 here is CSARAILPPSGGLYEQYF. In DNA, the CDR3 is TGCAGTGCTAGAGCCATCCTTCCCCCTAGCGGGGGGCTCTACGAGCAGTACTTC.

This clonotype appeared a few times. This chain connects TRBV28 to TRBJ2-2; D not certain. Germline V CDR1 and CDR2: MDHEN, SYDVKM. Trimming cost V 6 bases and J 3 bases, with 5 bases left between them. This CDR3 comprises 12 residues. Written as DNA, the CDR3 is TGTGCCAGCAGCGTATACACCGGGGAGCTGTTTTTT. Translation: CASSVYTGELFF. Complete variable domain (other parts from reference TRBV28 and TRBJ2-2): DVKVTQSSRYLVKRTGEKVFLECVQDMDHENMFWYRQDPGLGLRLIYFSYDVKMKEKGDIPEGYSVSREKKERFSLILESASTNQTSMYLCASSVYTGELFFGEGSRLTVL.

The chain recombines TRBV5-1 with TRBJ2-7, with D tentatively TRBD1 (5 bases). V was clipped by 4 bases and J by 2 bases, with 16 bases between them. CDR1 and CDR2 (germline): SGHRS, YFSETQ. The CDR3 spans 15 residues. The CDR3 sequence is CASSTRTSVPYEQYF. The CDR3 DNA reads as TGCGCCAGCAGCACGCGGACATCTGTCCCCTACGAGCAGTACTTC.

The chain recombines TRBV14 with TRBJ1-5; no reliable D call. Trimming shortened V by 1 base and J by 8 bases, and 9 bases separated the two germline ends. This CDR3 is 13 amino acids long. Germline V gene data show CDR1 as SGHDN and CDR2 as FVKESK. CDR3 residues: CASSQALGKPQHF. For the CDR3, the DNA is TGTGCCAGCAGCCAAGCACTCGGAAAGCCCCAGCATTTT.

The J gene is TRBJ2-5, the V gene TRBV5-1; D perhaps matches TRBD1 (5 bases). Looked up from germline, CDR1 is SGHRS and CDR2 is YFSETQ. The CDR3 has 15 amino acids. V was clipped by 1 base and J by 2 bases, with 12 bases between them. The CDR3 DNA follows: TGCGCCAGCAGCTTGTCGGCAGGGAAGCAAGAGACCCAGTACTTC. Its translation is CASSLSAGKQETQYF.

Ten or more counts support this clonotype. CDR3 loop: CASAGEVEAFF. The CDR3 bases are TGTGCCAGCGCGGGGGAGGTTGAAGCTTTCTTT. The chain employs TRBV27 and TRBJ1-1; perhaps TRBD1 as D (5 bases). The germline V gene has CDR1 MNHEY and CDR2 SMNVEV (reference sequence). Trimming pared 8 bases from V and 7 bases from J, leaving 11 bases between. The CDR3 is 11 amino acids.

The gene calls are TRBV20-1 and TRBJ1-5; tentatively, D is TRBD1 (6 bases). The V gene's germline CDR1 is DFQATT and CDR2 SNEGSKA (reference sequence). With 0 bases removed from V and 6 bases from J, the gap between germline ends came to 12 bases. This CDR3 is 14 amino acids long. The CDR3, as DNA: TGCAGTGCTAGAGACAGGGGCGCTTTTCAGCCCCAGCATTTT. This sequence encodes CSARDRGAFQPQHF.

The rearrangement links TRBV9 to TRBJ2-7; TRBD2 matches at 7 bases. Trimming took 2 bases from V and 6 from J; bases not matched to a gene: 2. The CDR3 loop spans 12 amino acids. Per germline, CDR1 SGDLS and CDR2 YYNGEE. This CDR3 is CASSVGRGEQYF. CDR3 DNA sequence: TGTGCCAGCAGCGTTGGGAGGGGCGAGCAGTACTTC.

This clonotype was detected a few times. The chain combines TRBV3-1 with TRBJ2-7; D is ambiguous. This CDR3 is built from 13 residues. Trimming removed 0 bases from V and 3 bases from J, with 6 bases in between. Germline V gene data show CDR1 as LGHDT and CDR2 as YNNKEL (reference sequence). The CDR3 DNA follows: TGTGCCAGCAGCCAAGATCAGTTCTACGAGCAGTACTTC. Translation gives CASSQDQFYEQYF.

This clonotype has at least ten counts. The chain employs TRBV7-9 and TRBJ1-2; 9 positions match TRBD1. V lost 5 bases and J lost 5; bases outside the gene matches: 9. Germline lookup yields CDR1 SEHNR and CDR2 FQNEAQ (reference sequence). The CDR3 is 15 amino acids. CDR3 coding DNA: TGTGCCAGCAGCCGAGGGGACAGGGTGGTGTATGGCTACACCTTC. Amino acids: CASSRGDRVVYGYTF.

This clonotype came up many times. The chain uses TRBV12-3 or TRBV12-4 and TRBJ1-1; D might be TRBD1 (6 bases). V was cut by 6 bases and J by 5 bases, with 16 bases left in between. CDR3 length: 14 residues. The CDR3 DNA sequence: TGTGCCAGCAGCCCCCCGGGGGCGGGGACTGAAGCTTTCTTT. Residues: CASSPPGAGTEAFF.

This clonotype was observed a few times. This chain joins TRBV19 and TRBJ1-1, with 7 bases that match TRBD1. Germline values: CDR1 LNHDA, CDR2 SQIVND (reference sequence). There are 14 residues in the CDR3. The junction had 13 bases not matched to a gene; V was cut back by 11 bases and J by 4 bases. The CDR3 here is CAGRNTGVSTEAFF. The CDR3 coding sequence is TGTGCCGGACGAAACACAGGGGTGAGCACTGAAGCTTTCTTT.

This clonotype was detected a few times. The V gene is TRBV28, the J gene TRBJ1-5, with D possibly matching TRBD1 (6 bases). The CDR3 sequence is 15 residues long. Trimming left V 6 bases short and J 0 bases short, with 12 bases between. Germline CDR1 reads MDHEN; CDR2 reads SYDVKM. The CDR3 protein is CASRIQGGSNQPQHF. The CDR3 DNA reads as TGTGCCAGCAGAATACAGGGAGGTAGCAATCAGCCCCAGCATTTT.

This clonotype was seen many times. One end of the junction is discordant with germline, which a read error may explain. V usage is TRBV28 and J usage is TRBJ1-2; TRBD1 is a possible D gene (6 bases). CDR3 length: 13 residues. Germline V gene data show CDR1 as MDHEN and CDR2 as SYDVKM. The chain's CDR3 is CGSSNGQPYGYTF. The CDR3 nucleotides are TGTGGCAGCAGCAACGGACAGCCCTATGGCTACACCTTC.